The next 11 T cell receptor beta chains were all read from a single sample in a study of cytomegalovirus exposure and HLA in healthy donors. 13 Jbeta primers and 60 Vbeta primers were used for the PCR. Assay used: immunoSEQ multiplex PCR; TCRdb lists only in-frame clones, some missing. This repertoire shows about 85,000 clones, 70% to 80% found once; its top ten account for roughly a quarter. The sequencing input was PBMCs. The receptors derive from a woman between 45 and 60 years old in good health and CMV-seropositive.

The V call is TRBV11-2, the J call TRBJ2-3, with 12 positions matching TRBD2. The CDR3 covers 16 residues. Unmatched junction bases numbered 5, after V lost 5 bases and J lost 2 bases. Germline V lookup: CDR1 SGHAT, CDR2 FQNNGV. The CDR3 is CASSPGLAGSTDTQYF. The CDR3 region has the DNA TGTGCCAGCAGCCCCGGACTAGCGGGATCCACAGATACGCAGTATTTT.

The chain employs TRBV5-1 and TRBJ2-1, with a possible D match to TRBD2 (6 bases). This CDR3 spans 15 amino acids. CDR1 is SGHRS and CDR2 is YFSETQ in the germline V gene. V lost 4 bases and J 6 bases, leaving 17 bases between the germline ends. The CDR3, as DNA: TGCGCCAGCAGCCCCTATGGGGGGTTGACCAATGAGCAGTTCTTC. Translation gives CASSPYGGLTNEQFF.

The chain is built from TRBV7-8 and TRBJ1-6, with 9 nucleotides matching TRBD1. The V segment lost 5 bases and the J segment 4 bases; nucleotides outside the gene matches: 12. The CDR3 has 18 residues. CDR1 is SGHVS and CDR2 is FQNEAQ in the germline V gene. The CDR3: CASSQYRVQGAYNSPLHF. The CDR3 DNA sequence: TGTGCCAGCAGCCAATACCGAGTACAGGGGGCGTATAATTCACCCCTCCACTTT.

The V and J genes are TRBV11-3 and TRBJ2-3, with 10 bases fitting TRBD2. The CDR3 is made up of 17 amino acids. V gave up 1 base and J gave up 3 bases; unmatched junction bases: 7. CDR1 and CDR2 from the germline V gene are SGHNT and YENEEA. The CDR3 here is CASSLVLAGAVTDTQYF. DNA for the CDR3: TGTGCCAGCAGCTTAGTTCTAGCGGGAGCTGTTACAGATACGCAGTATTTT.

The chain joins TRBV29-1 to TRBJ2-7; 16 positions agree with TRBD2. J lost 5 bases, V lost 6 bases, and 1 base had no gene match. From germline, CDR1 is SQVTM and CDR2 ANQGSEA. This CDR3 region has 13 residues. The CDR3 region has the DNA TGCAGCGTGGGACTAGCGGGGGGGCACGAGCAGTACTTC. Translating it yields CSVGLAGGHEQYF.

Only one count was recorded for this clone. J is TRBJ2-5 and V is TRBV7-8; TRBD2 matches 15 bases. Germline-derived CDR1 and CDR2 are SGHVS and FQNEAQ. The CDR3 is 14 amino acids. V shed 4 bases, J shed 12 bases, and the junction held 6 bases outside the gene matches. CDR3 sequence: CASSSRTSGRAEYF. The CDR3 nucleotides read TGTGCCAGCAGCTCAAGGACTAGCGGGAGGGCGGAGTACTTC.

The genes are TRBV18 and TRBJ2-7; no firm D call. V shed 3 bases and J shed 6 bases, with 9 bases lying between them. The CDR3 is 12 residues long. Germline lookup yields CDR1 KGHSH and CDR2 LQKENI. CDR3 amino acids: CASSPSTGEQYV. For the CDR3, the DNA is TGTGCCAGCTCACCCTCGACTGGCGAGCAGTACGTC.

This chain connects TRBV19 to TRBJ2-1, with TRBD2 as a possible D gene (5 bases). V gave up 3 bases and J gave up 0 bases, with 12 bases separating them. The CDR3 contains 16 residues. Germline-derived CDR1 and CDR2 are LNHDA and SQIVND (reference sequence). The CDR3 here is CASSMLGVSSYNEQFF. The DNA for the CDR3 is TGTGCCAGTAGTATGCTCGGGGTAAGCTCCTACAATGAGCAGTTCTTC.

The chain combines TRBV7-9 with TRBJ1-2, with D hard to call. Germline CDR1 reads SEHNR; CDR2 reads FQNEAQ (reference sequence). The CDR3 is 16 residues long. V was shortened by 4 bases and J by 1 base, with 16 bases between the two germline ends. The DNA of the CDR3 is TGTGCCAGCAGCTCGCCTTGGGAGGCGGGTAACTATGGCTACACCTTC. This sequence encodes CASSSPWEAGNYGYTF.

V and J are TRBV6-5 and TRBJ1-1, with TRBD1 matching over 9 bases. The V gene's germline CDR1 is MNHEY and CDR2 SVGAGI. With V trimmed by 8 bases and J by 4 bases, 8 bases remained unmatched. The CDR3 has 14 residues. CDR3 residues: CASGGQGETTEAFF. In DNA, the CDR3 is TGTGCCAGCGGGGGACAGGGCGAGACCACTGAAGCTTTCTTT.

V gene TRBV5-4 combines with J gene TRBJ2-5, with TRBD2 identical over 9 bases. Germline V CDR1 and CDR2: SGHNT, YYREEE (reference sequence). The J segment lost 0 bases and the V segment lost 4 bases, leaving 4 bases of the junction unmatched. The CDR3 extends over 15 amino acids. CDR3 sequence: CASSGGGGYQETQYF. The CDR3 nucleotides are TGTGCCAGCAGCGGCGGGGGGGGGTACCAAGAGACCCAGTACTTC. Variable domain in full (rest from reference TRBV5-4 and TRBJ2-5): ETGVTQSPTHLIKTRGQQVTLRCSSQSGHNTVSWYQQALGQGPQFIFQYYREEENGRGNFPPRFSGLQFPNYSSELNVNALELDDSALYLCASSGGGGYQETQYFGPGTRLLVL.